Listed below are T cell receptor beta chains from one sample, sequenced in a study of cytomegalovirus exposure and HLA in healthy donors. Assay used: immunoSEQ multiplex PCR; TCRdb lists only in-frame clones, some missing. The table shows about 200,000 clones, with about 88% occurring only once. The sequenced sample consisted of PBMCs. These receptors came from a woman aged 25 to 39 in good health and CMV-seronegative. The CDR3 runs from the conserved cysteine through the conserved F or W. Fields, in order: D gene, clone size, V gene, J gene, CDR3 protein, CDR3 DNA. D genes are given only for firm matches. Some rows mark clone size as missing; the rest say once, few, many or name a class of expanded clone.

>-|few|TRBV7-2|TRBJ2-7
CASSLRGGLYEQYF
TGTGCCAGCAGCTTAAGGGGGGGGTTATACGAGCAGTACTTC
>TRBD2|-|TRBV9|TRBJ2-2
CASSVGAGANTGELFF
TGTGCCAGCAGCGTAGGAGCGGGAGCGAACACCGGGGAGCTGTTTTTT
>-|-|TRBV5-1|TRBJ1-2
CASSLEAGMGGYGYTF
TGCGCCAGCAGCTTGGAGGCAGGGATGGGGGGCTATGGCTACACCTTC
>TRBD2|-|TRBV11-2|TRBJ2-3
CASSRHSGGAADTQYF
TGTGCCAGCAGCCGACATAGCGGGGGGGCCGCAGATACGCAGTATTTT
>TRBD1|-|TRBV29-1|TRBJ2-1
CSVGTGVTFPYNEQFF
TGCAGCGTGGGAACAGGGGTCACATTCCCCTACAATGAGCAGTTCTTC
>TRBD2|-|TRBV7-9|TRBJ2-7
CASSLDLAGDEQYF
TGTGCCAGCAGCTTAGACCTAGCGGGAGACGAGCAGTACTTC
>TRBD1|-|TRBV9|TRBJ2-5
CASSESGGQGIETQYF
TGTGCCAGCAGCGAGAGTGGGGGACAGGGGATAGAGACCCAGTACTTC
>-|-|TRBV6-1|TRBJ1-4
CASSGHRLNEKLFF
TGTGCCAGCAGTGGCCACAGGCTTAATGAAAAACTGTTTTTT
>-|few|TRBV2|TRBJ1-4
CASSEASPGGSNEKLFF
TGTGCCAGCAGTGAGGCCTCCCCTGGGGGGTCTAATGAAAAACTGTTTTTT
>-|-|TRBV5-1|TRBJ2-3
CASSFQGLSTDTQYF
TGCGCCAGCAGCTTCCAGGGGCTTAGCACAGATACGCAGTATTTT
>TRBD1|-|TRBV28|TRBJ2-7
CASTSYGTGTREQYF
TGTGCCAGCACTTCGTACGGGACAGGGACCCGAGAGCAGTACTTC
>TRBD2|once|TRBV19|TRBJ2-7
CASSGTSGSYEQYF
TGTGCCAGTTCCGGGACTAGCGGTTCCTACGAGCAGTACTTC
>-|-|TRBV10-3|TRBJ2-7
CATTSTGQTYEQYF
TGTGCCACAACTTCAACAGGACAGACCTACGAGCAGTACTTC
>-|-|TRBV20-1|TRBJ1-4
CSAREREKLFF
TGCAGTGCTAGAGAGAGAGAAAAACTGTTTTTT
>-|-|TRBV6-6|TRBJ2-3
CASRNFRDSTDTQYF
TGTGCCAGCAGGAACTTCAGGGATAGCACAGATACGCAGTATTTT
>TRBD2|-|TRBV27|TRBJ2-7
CASSPGLEVGEQYF
TGTGCCAGCAGTCCTGGACTAGAGGTCGGGGAGCAGTACTTC
>TRBD2|-|TRBV7-9|TRBJ2-5
CASSVGTSGGGETQYF
TGTGCCAGCAGCGTGGGGACTAGCGGGGGGGGAGAGACCCAGTACTTC
>-|-|TRBV9|TRBJ1-2
CASSVDGNYGYTF
TGTGCCAGCAGCGTCGACGGGAACTATGGCTACACCTTC
>TRBD1|-|TRBV5-1|TRBJ2-7
CASSLGTGTIYEQYF
TGCGCCAGCAGCTTAGGGACAGGGACCATCTACGAGCAGTACTTC
>-|few|TRBV18|TRBJ1-4
CASSPRQNEAEKLFF
TGTGCCAGCTCACCAAGACAAAATGAAGCCGAAAAACTGTTTTTT
>TRBD2|-|TRBV6-1|TRBJ2-3
CASSDSGTSYTQYF
TGTGCCAGCAGCGACTCCGGGACTAGCTATACGCAGTATTTT
>TRBD2|-|TRBV28|TRBJ2-2
CASIREGTGELFF
TGTGCCAGTATAAGGGAGGGGACCGGGGAGCTGTTTTTT
>TRBD2|-|TRBV29-1|TRBJ2-1
CSVAGRLAGELALNEQFF
TGCAGCGTGGCCGGGCGACTAGCGGGGGAGCTAGCCCTCAATGAGCAGTTCTTC
>-|once|TRBV6-5|TRBJ2-5
CASSPRSQETQYF
TGTGCCAGCAGCCCCAGGTCCCAAGAGACCCAGTACTTC
>TRBD2|-|TRBV15|TRBJ2-1
CATSPGLADNEQFF
TGTGCCACCAGTCCGGGACTAGCGGACAATGAGCAGTTCTTC
>-|-|TRBV2|TRBJ2-3
CASNQQGYEADTQYF
TGTGCCAGCAATCAACAGGGATATGAGGCAGATACGCAGTATTTT
>TRBD1|-|TRBV5-4|TRBJ2-5
CASSYPGQMEETQYF
TGTGCCAGCAGCTACCCGGGACAGATGGAAGAGACCCAGTACTTC
>-|few|TRBV7-7|TRBJ2-3
CAAQKISGTTDTQYF
TGTGCTGCCCAAAAGATTAGCGGTACCACAGATACGCAGTATTTT
>TRBD1|-|TRBV15|TRBJ2-5
CATSRDRKETQYF
TGTGCCACCAGTCGGGACAGGAAAGAGACCCAGTACTTC
>TRBD1|-|TRBV11-2|TRBJ2-5
CASSWGQEETQYF
TGTGCCAGCAGCTGGGGACAGGAGGAGACCCAGTACTTC
>TRBD2|-|TRBV5-4|TRBJ2-5
CASSHRTSGIQETQYF
TGTGCCAGCAGCCACCGGACTAGCGGGATACAAGAGACCCAGTACTTC
>TRBD1|-|TRBV10-2|TRBJ2-3
CASRPGQGTDTQYF
TGCGCCAGCAGACCGGGACAGGGCACAGATACGCAGTATTTT
>-|-|TRBV28|TRBJ2-1
CASSHTETFPPEQFF
TGTGCCAGCAGCCATACAGAAACTTTCCCCCCTGAGCAGTTCTTC
>-|-|TRBV11-2|TRBJ1-1
CASSLGSNTEAFF
TGTGCCAGCAGCTTAGGTTCAAACACTGAAGCTTTCTTT
>TRBD2|-|TRBV6-1|TRBJ2-7
CASIRTSGGAYEQYF
TGTGCCAGCATTCGGACTAGCGGGGGGGCCTACGAGCAGTACTTC
>-|-|TRBV4-1|TRBJ1-5
CASSQDRGSIQPQHF
TGCGCCAGCAGCCAAGACAGGGGATCGATTCAGCCCCAGCATTTT
>-|-|TRBV4-1|TRBJ2-5
CASSQRHQETQYF
TGCGCCAGCAGCCAGCGGCACCAAGAGACCCAGTACTTC
>-|-|TRBV27|TRBJ2-5
CASSLQETQYF
TGTGCCAGCAGTCTACAAGAGACCCAGTACTTC
>TRBD2|few|TRBV9|TRBJ2-5
CASSPRLAGGQETQYF
TGTGCCAGCAGCCCTAGACTAGCGGGGGGCCAAGAGACCCAGTACTTC